This passage covers 18 T cell receptor beta chains from one sample sequenced in a study of blood T cells in healthy people across ages. The use of a sample-barcoded 5' primer and a J-beta primer mix characterized a second PCR of roughly 6 to 11 cycles. TCRdb redid the calling of the 5' RACE reads with MiXCR, one entry per CDR3 protein. The sample includes 800,000 to 950,000 distinct CDR3 sequences, roughly 34% of them seen just once. Sequencing used blood. These receptors were taken from a man aged 18 to 29 in good health.

The chain uses TRBV6-1 and TRBJ1-5; D is possibly TRBD1 (6 bases). CDR1 is MNHNS and CDR2 is SASEGT in the germline V gene. Trimming removed 4 bases from V and 0 bases from J, with 13 bases in between. The CDR3 is made up of 16 amino acids. Written as DNA, the CDR3 is TGTGCCAGCAGTGTTGTGACAGGATATAGCAATCAGCCCCAGCATTTT. Encoded protein: CASSVVTGYSNQPQHF.

This clonotype showed up just a few times. This rearrangement joins TRBV4-1 to TRBJ1-2; tentative D call: TRBD1 (6 bases). Germline values: CDR1 MGHRA, CDR2 YSYEKL. The CDR3 is 14 amino acids. Trimming removed 1 base at V and 3 bases at J, with 9 bases between. The CDR3 here is CASSQATGYYGYTF. The CDR3 nucleotides are TGCGCCAGCAGCCAAGCTACAGGGTACTATGGCTACACCTTC.

This clonotype was counted at least ten times. CDR3 sequence (DNA): TGTGCCAGCACCTCCGGCGGCAATGAGCAGTTCTTC. This sequence encodes CASTSGGNEQFF. The chain joins TRBV6-5 to TRBJ2-1; D uncertain. V lost 7 bases to trimming and J lost 6 bases, with 10 bases between them. CDR1 is MNHEY, CDR2 SVGAGI, per germline. CDR3 length: 12 amino acids.

This clonotype was observed a few times. The rearrangement uses TRBV29-1 and TRBJ1-2; D is possibly TRBD1 (5 bases). Germline V gene data show CDR1 as SQVTM and CDR2 as ANQGSEA. The CDR3 totals 14 residues. The V end lost 7 bases, the J end lost 2 bases, and 17 bases lay between the germline ends. The DNA for the CDR3 is TGCAGCGCCGTTGGGGGGATCGAGAACTATGGCTACACCTTC. It translates to CSAVGGIENYGYTF.

This clonotype was seen ten or more times. The chain recombines TRBV12-3 or TRBV12-4 with TRBJ1-5; 8 bases map to TRBD1. With V trimmed by 5 bases and J by 7 bases, 10 bases remained unmatched. The CDR3 covers 15 residues. CDR3 amino acids: CASSPSTGVGQPQHF. CDR3 in DNA: TGTGCCAGCAGTCCGTCGACAGGGGTCGGCCAGCCCCAGCATTTT.

This clonotype has more than one count but fewer than ten. The CDR3 nucleotides are TGTGCCAGCAACGGAATTCGGGACAGGGGGCCCCAGTACTTC. Translation gives CASNGIRDRGPQYF. This chain connects TRBV27 to TRBJ2-5, with 12 bases fitting TRBD1. Germline V gene lookup returns CDR1 MNHEY and CDR2 SMNVEV (reference sequence). V dropped 7 bases and J dropped 9; count of bases not matched to a gene: 9. CDR3 length equals 14 residues.

There are many counts of this clonotype. This chain joins TRBV4-1 and TRBJ1-2; 8 positions match TRBD1. J gave up 3 bases and V 2 bases, and 2 bases lay outside the gene matches. Germline V gives CDR1 MGHRA, CDR2 YSYEKL. This CDR3 has 14 residues. CDR3 region: CASSQLDRDYGYTF. The CDR3 DNA reads TGCGCCAGCAGCCAATTGGACAGGGACTATGGCTACACCTTC.

In this sample, this clonotype turned up once. A much larger clone differs from this one at a single base, so this may be a read error. The chain employs TRBV5-1 and TRBJ1-2; D gene ambiguous. V lost 3 bases, J lost 0 bases, and 12 bases lay in between. The CDR3 extends over 15 amino acids. Per germline, CDR1 SGHRS and CDR2 YFSETQ. DNA for the CDR3: TGCGCCAGCAGCTGGGCACAGAGTACTAACTATGGCTACACCTTC. This encodes CASSWAQSTNYGYTF. The full variable domain, with the rest looked up from reference TRBV5-1 and TRBJ1-2, is KAGVTQTPRYLIKTRGQQVTLSCSPISGHRSVSWYQQTPGQGLQFLFEYFSETQRNKGNFPGRFSGRQFSNSRSEMNVSTLELGDSALYLCASSWAQSTNYGYTFGSGTRLTVV.

The chain recombines TRBV7-3 with TRBJ1-5; D is unclear. V was cut by 2 bases and J by 5 bases, with 7 bases left in between. CDR3 length: 13 residues. The germline V gene encodes CDR1 SGHTA and CDR2 FQGTGA. Here the CDR3 reads CASSLSIDQPQHF. Written as DNA, the CDR3 is TGTGCCAGCAGCTTATCAATCGATCAGCCCCAGCATTTT.

This clonotype was found a few times. The chain carries TRBV12-3 or TRBV12-4 and TRBJ1-2; maybe TRBD1 (6 bases). V lost 1 base and J lost 6, with 9 bases in between. This CDR3 has 13 residues. The CDR3 nucleotides are TGTGCCAGCAGTTTAGAACAGGGCCATGGCTACACCTTC. It encodes CASSLEQGHGYTF.

This clonotype showed up just a few times. This chain joins TRBV12-3 or TRBV12-4 and TRBJ2-7; TRBD2 agrees at 7 bases. The CDR3 runs to 13 residues. Unmatched junction bases numbered 5, after V lost 5 bases and J lost 4 bases. Written as DNA, the CDR3 is TGTGCCAGCAGTCAGCGGGACCCTTACGAGCAGTACTTC. Translating gives CASSQRDPYEQYF.

On this clonotype: This clone may be a read error of a much larger clone one base away. The chain combines TRBV7-2 with TRBJ1-6, with D unclear. The CDR3 has 12 residues. CDR1 and CDR2 (germline): SGHTA, FQGNSA. CDR3 protein: CASSLLGSPPHF. In nucleotides, the CDR3 is TGTGCCAGCAGCTTACTCGGTTCACCCCCCCACTTT.

The gene calls are TRBV12-3 or TRBV12-4 and TRBJ2-5, with D possibly being TRBD1 or TRBD2 (5 bases each). Trimming removed 6 bases from V and 11 bases from J, with 22 bases in between. The CDR3 runs 14 residues. CDR3 nucleotides: TGTGCCAGCAGCCCCCCGGGACCCGGGAATGAGCAGTACTTC. The encoded protein is CASSPPGPGNEQYF.

The J gene is TRBJ1-4, the V gene TRBV18; TRBD1 agrees at 8 bases. V was clipped by 5 bases and J by 6 bases; unmatched bases: 5. This CDR3 contains 14 residues. Germline CDR1 is KGHSH and CDR2 is LQKENI. The CDR3 DNA sequence: TGTGCCAGCTCATCCAGGGGGCTCGATGAAAAACTGTTTTTT. Translating gives CASSSRGLDEKLFF.

This clonotype was detected only a few times. The V gene is TRBV10-3, the J gene TRBJ2-1, with 12 bases aligning to TRBD1. From germline, CDR1 is ENHRY and CDR2 SYGVKD. CDR3 length: 18 amino acids. With V trimmed by 10 bases and J by 8 bases, 21 bases remained unmatched. CDR3 DNA sequence: TGTGCCACCATAATAGCTCCCGGGACAGGGGGCGCAGGGGATGAGCAGTTCTTC. Translated: CATIIAPGTGGAGDEQFF.

This clonotype appeared many times. The V gene is TRBV6-6, the J gene TRBJ2-7; D is unresolved. V was shortened by 4 bases and J by 4 bases, with 14 bases between the two germline ends. CDR3 size: 14 residues. The germline gives CDR1 MNHNY, CDR2 SVGAGI (reference sequence). The chain's CDR3 is CASSSTGQQYEQYF. The DNA for the CDR3 is TGTGCCAGCAGTTCCACCGGCCAGCAATACGAGCAGTACTTC.

This clonotype was seen many times. The CDR3: CASSQDREDGYTF. In nucleotides, the CDR3 is TGCGCCAGCAGCCAAGATCGGGAGGATGGCTACACCTTC. The chain uses TRBV4-3 and TRBJ1-2; no firm D call. The CDR3 spans 13 residues. Germline V gene lookup returns CDR1 LGHNA and CDR2 YSLEER. V lost 0 bases, J lost 6 bases, and 8 bases lay in between.

V usage is TRBV20-1 and J usage is TRBJ1-2, with D unclear. Germline CDR1 reads DFQATT; CDR2 reads SNEGSKA (reference sequence). This CDR3 has 12 amino acids. V was shortened by 5 bases and J by 4 bases, with 11 bases between the two germline ends. The CDR3 region is CSAGSGIYGYTF. DNA of the CDR3: TGCAGTGCTGGGTCGGGGATCTATGGCTACACCTTC.